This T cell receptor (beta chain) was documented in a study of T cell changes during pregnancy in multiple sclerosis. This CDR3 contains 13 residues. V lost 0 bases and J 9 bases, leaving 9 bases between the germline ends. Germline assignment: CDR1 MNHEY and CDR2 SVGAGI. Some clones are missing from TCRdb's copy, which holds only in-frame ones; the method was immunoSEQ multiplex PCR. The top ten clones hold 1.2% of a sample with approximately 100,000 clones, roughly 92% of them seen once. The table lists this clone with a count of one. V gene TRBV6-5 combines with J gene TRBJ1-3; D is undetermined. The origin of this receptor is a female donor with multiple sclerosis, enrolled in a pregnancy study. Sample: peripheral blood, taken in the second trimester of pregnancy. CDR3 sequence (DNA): TGTGCCAGCAGTTACTCGAGCTCTTCCACCATATATTTT. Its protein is CASSYSSSSTIYF.